This T cell receptor (beta chain) was documented in a study of T cell repertoires in aging, cancer and after chemotherapy. Study-wide results and caveats: Rebound thymic output was suggested by rising median generation probability during chemotherapy in each cancer cohort.

Germline-derived CDR1 and CDR2 are MDHEN and SYDVKM. The length of the CDR3 is 14 residues. Trimming took 5 bases from V and 7 from J, leaving 18 bases between them. TCR beta rearrangements were amplified from peripheral blood genomic DNA. A mixed TRB-A/B primer pool amplified rearranged TRB by multiplex touch-down PCR. TCRdb used MiXCR to reprocess the multiplex PCR reads, holding one entry per CDR3 protein. The sample consists of some 1,400 distinct CDR3 sequences, 24% of them appearing once. In the case of this clonotype: What it binds is unknown.

This clonotype was sampled from a human donor in good health. The chain has TRBV28 and TRBJ2-7, with D tentatively TRBD1 (5 bases). The sample taken for sequencing was blood. For the CDR3, the DNA is TGTGCCAGCAGTCCTGTTCCGGACAAGTGGGAGCAGTACTTC. It yields the protein CASSPVPDKWEQYF.